What follows are 30 T cell receptor beta chains derived from one specimen sequenced in a study of tumor-infiltrating lymphocytes in primary liver carcinoma. Reverse transcription of roughly 0.5 ug total RNA with a constant-region primer produced TCR beta cDNA. A slightly modified ARM-PCR protocol with three nested multiplex PCR rounds produced these TCR beta libraries. Forward primers for TRBV1-TRBV30 and a C-beta reverse primer served the first two PCR rounds, at around 9 cycles each. In TCRdb, the multiplex PCR reads were re-called with MiXCR into one record per CDR3 protein. The sample has approximately 330,000 distinct CDR3 sequences; about 65% are singletons. Unsorted whole blood supplied the RNA, and germline DNA was extracted too. The source material was peripheral blood. These receptors came from a middle-aged man with primary liver carcinoma and hepatitis B virus infection.

A note on this clonotype: A much larger clone sits a single nucleotide away, making a read error possible. The gene calls are TRBV7-9 and TRBJ2-7; a possible D gene is TRBD1 (5 bases). V was trimmed by 2 bases and J by 12 bases, leaving 20 bases between them. Germline lookup yields CDR1 SEHNR and CDR2 FQNEAQ (reference sequence). This CDR3 has 14 amino acids. The CDR3 nucleotides are TGTGCCAGCAGCTTACCGCAGGGTGCTAATGTATTGTACTTC. It yields the protein CASSLPQGANVLYF.

In the case of this clonotype: A read error is possible here, since a much larger clone lies one base away. The chain uses TRBV28 and TRBJ2-1, with D perhaps matching TRBD2 (5 bases). CDR1 and CDR2 from the germline V gene are MDHEN and SYDVKM. Deletions cut 3 bases from V and 8 bases from J, with 11 bases between. The CDR3 length is 13 residues. CDR3 region: CASSFRLHDEQFF. The CDR3 nucleotides read TGTGCCAGCAGTTTTAGACTACACGATGAGCAGTTCTTC.

This clonotype showed up just a few times. This chain links TRBV6-5 with TRBJ1-1; unclear D gene. The CDR3 is made up of 15 amino acids. Germline V lookup: CDR1 MNHEY, CDR2 SVGAGI. The V and J ends lost 2 bases and 11 bases respectively, with 21 bases between them. The CDR3 bases are TGTGCCAGCAGTTACGGGTCCGCAAGACCCTTGTATGCTTTCTTT. Translation: CASSYGSARPLYAFF.

The rearrangement uses TRBV11-2 and TRBJ2-3; 7 bases match TRBD2. The V segment lost 3 bases and the J segment 6 bases; nucleotides outside the gene matches: 12. The CDR3 runs 16 residues. Germline lookup yields CDR1 SGHAT and CDR2 FQNNGV. This chain's CDR3 is CASSFVFSGPSDTQYF. Here the CDR3 DNA reads TGTGCCAGCAGCTTTGTTTTTAGCGGGCCATCTGATACGCAGTATTTT.

CDR3 coding DNA: TGTGCCAGCAGCGATCGGGTGGGAGTGAAGGCCCAGTACTTC. It yields the protein CASSDRVGVKAQYF. The rearrangement joins TRBV6-1 to TRBJ2-5, with a weak D call TRBD2 (5 bases). V lost 6 bases to trimming and J lost 9 bases, with 20 bases between them. Germline V lookup: CDR1 MNHNS, CDR2 SASEGT. This CDR3 has 14 amino acids.

As to this clonotype: Relative to the germline gene, one junction end is altered; a read error may explain this. The chain uses TRBV5-5 and TRBJ2-1; 13 bases align to TRBD2. CDR3 length: 20 amino acids. CDR1 is SGHKS and CDR2 is YYEKEE in the germline V gene (reference sequence). As DNA, the CDR3 is TGTACCAGCAGCACAGAACCGGGACTAGCGGGAAGTGTGCTCTACAATGAGCAGTTCTTC. It is translated as CTSSTEPGLAGSVLYNEQFF.

This clonotype showed up just once. A read error may produce the germline difference seen at one junction end. The V call is TRBV11-1, the J call TRBJ2-2; D remains ambiguous. The length of the CDR3 is 13 residues. Germline values: CDR1 SGHAT, CDR2 FQDESV (reference sequence). CDR3 protein: CASSRTNAGELFF. The CDR3 region has the DNA TGTGCCAGCAGCCGGACGAACGCCGGGGAGCTGTTTTTT.

Of note for this clonotype: A read error may explain this, as a much larger clone is one base away. The V call is TRBV28, the J call TRBJ2-7; 12 bases match TRBD1. There are 15 residues in the CDR3. V lost 10 bases, J lost 4 bases, and 11 bases stayed unmatched. The V gene's germline CDR1 is MDHEN and CDR2 SYDVKM. The CDR3 DNA is TGTGCCAACAGGGGAGGGACAGGGGGCACTTACGAGCAGTACTTC. Translation: CANRGGTGGTYEQYF.

About this clonotype: It is likely a read error, because the conserved phenylalanine at the end of the CDR3 is missing. This chain links TRBV19 with TRBJ2-5; a weak D match, TRBD1 (6 bases). Deletions cut 8 bases from V and 5 bases from J, with 12 bases between. This CDR3 region has 12 residues. Germline V CDR1 and CDR2: LNHDA, SQIVND (reference sequence). CDR3 loop: CASRQAGETQYY. CDR3 bases: TGTGCCAGTCGACAGGCTGGGGAGACCCAGTACTAC.

This clonotype occurred a few times. The V call is TRBV5-1, the J call TRBJ2-3; no clear D gene. The V end was cut by 0 bases, the J end by 4 bases, with 12 bases between. This CDR3 comprises 15 residues. Germline V CDR1 and CDR2: SGHRS, YFSETQ. In nucleotides, the CDR3 is TGCGCCAGCAGCTTGGATAGTAACCGCCCAGATACGCAGTATTTT. This codes for CASSLDSNRPDTQYF.

This clonotype was found many times. This chain connects TRBV6-5 to TRBJ2-5; D may match TRBD1 or TRBD2 (6 bases each). Trimming cost V 6 bases and J 2 bases, with 13 bases left between them. Germline V gives CDR1 MNHEY, CDR2 SVGAGI. The CDR3 contains 14 residues. The CDR3 coding sequence is TGTGCCAGCAGGAGGGGGGTAGGGCAAGAGACCCAGTACTTC. This gives the protein CASRRGVGQETQYF.

The chain combines TRBV5-1 with TRBJ1-1, with 7 positions matching TRBD1. The CDR3 is made up of 12 amino acids. Germline V gene lookup returns CDR1 SGHRS and CDR2 YFSETQ. V shed 6 bases, J shed 10 bases, and the junction held 9 bases outside the gene matches. Written as DNA, the CDR3 is TGCGCCAGCAAAATAGACAGGGCTGGAGCTTTCTTT. It encodes CASKIDRAGAFF.

This clonotype was seen many times. The chain recombines TRBV29-1 with TRBJ2-7; D ambiguous. CDR1 and CDR2 (germline): SQVTM, ANQGSEA. Trimming shortened V by 0 bases and J by 0 bases, and 6 bases separated the two germline ends. The CDR3 has 13 amino acids. CDR3 sequence (DNA): TGCAGCGTTGAAGACCCCTACTCCTACGAGCAGTACTTC. Protein sequence: CSVEDPYSYEQYF.

This chain links TRBV29-1 with TRBJ1-4; no firm D call. Germline lookup yields CDR1 SQVTM and CDR2 ANQGSEA. V was clipped by 5 bases and J by 0 bases, with 10 bases between them. The CDR3 length is 14 residues. In DNA, the CDR3 is TGCAGCGTTAAAACAATTGCAACTAATGAAAAACTGTTTTTT. This gives the protein CSVKTIATNEKLFF.

Points on this clonotype: Because it lacks the conserved phenylalanine or tryptophan at the end, this CDR3 is likely a read error. The DNA is left out, because the CDR3 cannot be placed on it with certainty; the CDR3 is given as TCRdb lists it. The chain employs TRBV11-1 and TRBJ1-6. Germline loops: CDR1 SGHAT, CDR2 FQDESV (reference sequence). The CDR3 sequence runs 13 residues, both termini included. The CDR3 sequence: CASSFLEDSPLLS.

Remarks on this clonotype: This may arise from a read error, as a much more abundant clone is one base away. The chain combines TRBV6-5 with TRBJ2-7; D may be TRBD1 (6 bases). Trimming removed 0 bases from V and 4 bases from J, with 13 bases in between. The germline CDR1 and CDR2 sequences are MNHEY and SVGAGI. The CDR3 spans 15 residues. CDR3 bases: TGTGCCAGCAGTTACTCGGTTAAGGGGGAATACGAGCAGTACTTC. This sequence encodes CASSYSVKGEYEQYF.

As regards this clonotype: The germline gene is not matched at one end of the junction; a read error may be the cause. The rearrangement joins TRBV13 to TRBJ2-3; TRBD2 might be the D (6 bases). Per the germline V gene, CDR1 is PRHDT and CDR2 is FYEKMQ (reference sequence). This CDR3 contains 15 residues. The chain's CDR3 is CASSLASEVTDTQYF. CDR3 sequence (DNA): TGTGCTAGCAGCTTGGCTAGCGAAGTCACAGATACGCAGTATTTT.

With respect to this clonotype: One base away lies a much larger clone, so this may be a sequencing read error. This chain connects TRBV5-6 to TRBJ2-7, with D tentatively TRBD1 or TRBD2 (5 bases each). Trimming took off 4 bases at V and 5 bases at J, with 16 bases between the two ends. The CDR3 extends over 14 amino acids. The germline V gene encodes CDR1 SGHDT and CDR2 YYEEEE. The CDR3 region is CASSLRFGDHEQYF. The CDR3, as DNA: TGTGCCAGCAGCCTACGCTTCGGGGACCACGAGCAGTACTTC. Variable domain in full (rest from reference TRBV5-6 and TRBJ2-7): DAGVTQSPTHLIKTRGQQVTLRCSPKSGHDTVSWYQQALGQGPQFIFQYYEEEERQRGNFPDRFSGHQFPNYSSELNVNALLLGDSALYLCASSLRFGDHEQYFGPGTRLTVT.

Concerning this clonotype: A read error may account for a junction end that differs from germline. CDR3 nucleotide sequence: TGTACCAGCAGTTACGCGTACGAGACCGGGGAGCTGTTTTTT. Translation: CTSSYAYETGELFF. The chain employs TRBV6-5 and TRBJ2-2; D gene unclear. Germline CDR1 and CDR2: MNHEY and SVGAGI. The CDR3 has 14 residues.

In regard to this clonotype: The junction does not match germline at one end; this may be a read error. The CDR3 loop is CSVEKVRGGAHGYTF. The CDR3 bases are TGCAGCGTTGAAAAAGTGAGGGGGGGGGCGCATGGCTACACATTC. The V gene is TRBV29-1, the J gene TRBJ1-2; D may be TRBD1 (6 bases). Germline V CDR1 and CDR2: SQVTM, ANQGSEA. This CDR3 is built from 15 residues.

The rearrangement joins TRBV11-3 to TRBJ2-1; D remains unclear. CDR1 is SGHNT, CDR2 YENEEA, per germline. Between the trimmed V and J ends, which lost 0 bases and 1 base, there was a span of 7 bases. The CDR3 covers 15 residues. The CDR3 reads CASSLDLGSYNEQFF. The DNA of the CDR3 is TGTGCCAGCAGCTTAGATTTGGGTTCCTACAATGAGCAGTTCTTC.

A remark on this clonotype: Mismatch with germline at one junction end may stem from a read error. The CDR3 bases are TGTGCCAGCAGCTTAGTTTCAGCGGGGAACACAGATACACAGTATTTT. This translates into CASSLVSAGNTDTQYF. The chain uses TRBV11-2 and TRBJ2-3; 7 bases fit TRBD2. Germline lookup yields CDR1 SGHAT and CDR2 FQNNGV. The CDR3 is made up of 16 amino acids.

This clonotype has only a few counts. This rearrangement joins TRBV12-3 or TRBV12-4 to TRBJ2-1; 10 nucleotides align to TRBD2. CDR3 length equals 19 residues. The V gene end was trimmed by 7 bases and the J gene end by 9 bases; junction bases not matched to a gene: 24. CDR3 protein: CASTQNTQGVSGRMGEQFF. The CDR3 coding sequence is TGTGCCAGCACCCAGAACACCCAGGGGGTTAGCGGGAGGATGGGTGAGCAGTTCTTC.

As concerns this clonotype: Relative to the germline gene, one junction end is altered; a read error may explain this. CDR3 protein: CTSSRRLSGAQTDTQYF. DNA of the CDR3: TGTACCAGCAGCCGACGACTATCGGGAGCCCAGACAGATACGCAGTATTTT. The chain has TRBV11-3 and TRBJ2-3, with D perhaps TRBD2 (6 bases). This CDR3 contains 17 residues. Germline assignment: CDR1 SGHNT and CDR2 YENEEA.

This clonotype has at least ten counts. Its ends do not fully match the called genes, so a read error is possible. This chain connects TRBV11-2 to TRBJ2-5; 12 bases match TRBD2. The germline V gene has CDR1 SGHAT and CDR2 FQNNGV. The CDR3 has 16 amino acids. The CDR3 DNA reads as TGTGCCGGCAGCTTAAGACCAACTAGCGGGAGGGAGACCCAGTACTTC. This encodes CAGSLRPTSGRETQYF.

Remarks on this clonotype: A much bigger clone sits one base away, suggesting this may be a read error. The chain recombines TRBV6-1 with TRBJ1-5; 7 nucleotides line up with TRBD1. The CDR3 extends over 15 amino acids. The ends lost 7 bases at V and 4 bases at J; junction bases unmatched: 10. Germline CDR1 MNHNS, CDR2 SASEGT. The CDR3 protein is CASTGQRLENQPQHF. Written as DNA, the CDR3 is TGTGCCAGCACGGGACAGCGTTTGGAAAATCAGCCCCAGCATTTT.

This clonotype was seen only once. A much larger clone is a single base away; this may be a read error. The chain links TRBV4-1 to TRBJ2-6; D perhaps matches TRBD2 (6 bases). Trimming took off 4 bases at V and 8 bases at J, with 18 bases between the two ends. Per germline, CDR1 MGHRA and CDR2 YSYEKL. The CDR3 is made up of 16 amino acids. In DNA, the CDR3 is TGCGCCAGCAGCCTTGGCGGGACCCCCGGATCCAACGTCCTGACTTTC. This sequence encodes CASSLGGTPGSNVLTF.

The sample holds a few counts of this clonotype. The J gene is TRBJ2-7, the V gene TRBV7-9, with 9 bases matching TRBD2. The CDR3 length is 15 residues. J gave up 2 bases and V 6 bases, and 8 bases lay outside the gene matches. CDR1 and CDR2 (germline): SEHNR, FQNEAQ (reference sequence). In DNA, the CDR3 is TGTGCCAGCAGGGCTACGACTAGCGGTCCCTACGAGCAGTACTTC. Its translation: CASRATTSGPYEQYF.

Concerning this clonotype itself: A much larger clone lies a single base off, so this may be a read error. The chain recombines TRBV10-2 with TRBJ2-1, with D unresolved. Germline-derived CDR1 and CDR2 are WSHSY and SAAADI. Trimming pared 8 bases from V and 10 bases from J, leaving 12 bases between. The CDR3 is 11 amino acids. The CDR3 region is CASSPSQEQFF. In nucleotides, the CDR3 is TGCGCCAGCTCTCCAAGCCAGGAGCAGTTCTTC.

The V call is TRBV6-6, the J call TRBJ2-7; 15 nucleotides line up with TRBD2. J gave up 5 bases and V 6 bases, and 5 bases lay outside the gene matches. Germline values: CDR1 MNHNY, CDR2 SVGAGI (reference sequence). CDR3 length: 15 residues. CDR3 in amino acids: CASRKGTSGRHEQYF. DNA of the CDR3: TGTGCCAGCAGGAAAGGGACTAGCGGGAGGCACGAGCAGTACTTC.